The following is a TCR beta chain sequence with its context. Germline V CDR1 and CDR2: MGHRA, YSYEKL. V lost 1 base and J lost 3, with 16 bases in between. The CDR3 totals 17 residues. These data belong to a study of T cells in Graves' hyperthyroidism and ophthalmopathy. Together with thyroid ultrasound, orbital computed tomography, serum thyroxine and TRAb, clinical symptoms were used for diagnoses. Template material for amplifying TCR beta CDR3 regions consisted of RNA transcripts. A first-round RT-PCR of the TCR CDR3 used the HTBI primer set. TCRdb fed the multiplex PCR reads into MiXCR, producing one record per CDR3 protein. The profile shows around 340,000 distinct CDR3 sequences, approximately 18% of them singletons.

This TCR derives from a woman aged 25 to 39 with Graves' hyperthyroidism that later progressed to Graves' ophthalmopathy. The V gene is TRBV4-1, the J gene TRBJ1-5; D is unclear. The sequenced sample was blood. CDR3 region: CASSQGVRERDNQPQHF. CDR3 in DNA: TGCGCCAGCAGCCAAGGGGTTCGGGAAAGGGACAATCAGCCCCAGCATTTT.